These 14 T cell receptor beta chains came from one sample sequenced in a study of identifying expanded T cells in peripheral blood. Assay used: immunoSEQ multiplex PCR; TCRdb lists only in-frame clones, some missing. The sample shows tens of thousands of clones, over 75% of them seen only once. The sample taken for sequencing was blood. These receptors were collected from a person aged 18 to 69 in good health.

This chain links TRBV5-8 with TRBJ2-5; either TRBD1 or TRBD2 may supply D (5 bases each). V shed 2 bases and J shed 9 bases, with 23 bases lying between them. Germline-derived CDR1 and CDR2 are SGHTS and YDEGEE. The CDR3 spans 16 residues. The CDR3 DNA is TGTGCCAGCAGCTTTGAACGAGGGTTTAGCAGGGCGGCCCAGTACTTC. Translation: CASSFERGFSRAAQYF.

The chain links TRBV6-6 to TRBJ1-5, with no clear D. Trimming pared 7 bases from V and 1 base from J, leaving 11 bases between. The CDR3 loop spans 14 amino acids. The V gene's germline CDR1 is MNHNY and CDR2 SVGAGI (reference sequence). This CDR3 reads CASTLGGSNQPQHF. In DNA form, the CDR3 reads TGTGCCAGCACCCTAGGAGGAAGCAATCAGCCCCAGCATTTT.

The gene calls are TRBV5-1 and TRBJ1-5; a weak D match, TRBD1 (5 bases). Germline V gene data show CDR1 as SGHRS and CDR2 as YFSETQ. V dropped 4 bases and J dropped 9 bases, with 14 bases sitting between them. This CDR3 contains 13 residues. The CDR3 nucleotides read TGCGCCAGCAGCCCGGACAAGCCGTGGCCCCAGCATTTT. This translates into CASSPDKPWPQHF. The full variable domain, completed using reference TRBV5-1 and TRBJ1-5, is KAGVTQTPRYLIKTRGQQVTLSCSPISGHRSVSWYQQTPGQGLQFLFEYFSETQRNKGNFPGRFSGRQFSNSRSEMNVSTLELGDSALYLCASSPDKPWPQHFGDGTRLSIL.

The V call is TRBV5-4, the J call TRBJ1-1; D is possibly TRBD1 (6 bases). The V end lost 7 bases, the J end lost 3 bases, and 19 bases lay between the germline ends. This CDR3 has 15 residues. The germline V gene encodes CDR1 SGHNT and CDR2 YYREEE (reference sequence). The CDR3 nucleotides read TGTGCCAGCTTTGGGGGGCTAACTAGTTACACTGAAGCTTTCTTT. Translating it yields CASFGGLTSYTEAFF. Looking up the rest from reference TRBV5-4 and TRBJ1-1 gives the full variable domain: ETGVTQSPTHLIKTRGQQVTLRCSSQSGHNTVSWYQQALGQGPQFIFQYYREEENGRGNFPPRFSGLQFPNYSSELNVNALELDDSALYLCASFGGLTSYTEAFFGQGTRLTVV.

This chain joins TRBV14 and TRBJ1-1; tentative D call: TRBD1 (5 bases). The length of the CDR3 is 16 residues. V lost 1 base and J 0 bases, leaving 12 bases between the germline ends. Germline V gene sequence: CDR1 SGHDN, CDR2 FVKESK. The CDR3 coding sequence is TGTGCCAGCAGCCAAGCCCCATCAGGGATGAACACTGAAGCTTTCTTT. Translation: CASSQAPSGMNTEAFF. The full variable domain, in which reference TRBV14 and TRBJ1-1 provide the parts outside the CDR3, is EAGVTQFPSHSVIEKGQTVTLRCDPISGHDNLYWYRRVMGKEIKFLLHFVKESKQDESGMPNNRFLAERTGGTYSTLKVQPAELEDSGVYFCASSQAPSGMNTEAFFGQGTRLTVV.

This clone is a singleton in its sample. The genes are TRBV5-4 and TRBJ1-2; 8 nucleotides line up with TRBD1. V shed 4 bases and J 3 bases; nucleotides not matched to a gene: 5. Germline V gives CDR1 SGHNT, CDR2 YYREEE (reference sequence). The CDR3 length is 14 residues. CDR3 in amino acids: CASSRIQGDYGYTF. CDR3 coding DNA: TGTGCCAGCAGCCGCATACAGGGGGACTATGGCTACACCTTC.

The genes are TRBV18 and TRBJ1-1; D uncertain. The CDR3 loop spans 14 amino acids. Trimming left V 2 bases short and J 0 bases short, with 7 bases between. Germline CDR1 reads KGHSH; CDR2 reads LQKENI. This CDR3 is CASSPADLNTEAFF. The CDR3 DNA is TGTGCCAGCTCACCAGCAGATTTGAACACTGAAGCTTTCTTT. Variable domain in full (rest from reference TRBV18 and TRBJ1-1): NAGVMQNPRHLVRRRGQEARLRCSPMKGHSHVYWYRQLPEEGLKFMVYLQKENIIDESGMPKERFSAEFPKEGPSILRIQQVVRGDSAAYFCASSPADLNTEAFFGQGTRLTVV.

As regards this clone: The junction and the germline gene differ at one end; a read error may be behind it. The genes are TRBV5-4 and TRBJ1-1, with D perhaps matching TRBD1 (5 bases). The CDR3 has 14 amino acids. In germline, CDR1 is SGHNT, CDR2 YYREEE (reference sequence). CDR3 in amino acids: CASSLGPMNTEAFF. The CDR3 DNA follows: TGTGCCAGCAGTTTGGGACCGATGAACACTGAAGCTTTCTTT.

The chain joins TRBV5-1 to TRBJ2-1; possible D gene TRBD1, 7 bases. V was cut by 4 bases and J by 6 bases, with 11 bases left in between. The CDR3 is 13 amino acids. Germline loops: CDR1 SGHRS, CDR2 YFSETQ. The CDR3 reads CASSAQGGNEQFF. CDR3 nucleotides: TGCGCCAGCAGCGCCCAGGGGGGCAATGAGCAGTTCTTC.

The chain joins TRBV25-1 to TRBJ1-5, with 9 nucleotides matching TRBD1. Germline V gene lookup returns CDR1 MGHDK and CDR2 SYGVNS. CDR3 length: 17 residues. The trim removed 4 bases at V and 3 bases at J, leaving 10 bases unmatched. CDR3 nucleotide sequence: TGTGCCAGCAGTGGAGGGACAGGGAGGGGTTACAATCAGCCCCAGCATTTT. It yields the protein CASSGGTGRGYNQPQHF. The full variable domain, completed using reference TRBV25-1 and TRBJ1-5, is EADIYQTPRYLVIGTGKKITLECSQTMGHDKMYWYQQDPGMELHLIHYSYGVNSTEKGDLSSESTVSRIRTEHFPLTLESARPSHTSQYLCASSGGTGRGYNQPQHFGDGTRLSIL.

The genes are TRBV5-1 and TRBJ1-5, with no clear D. Trimming took 5 bases from V and 6 from J, leaving 15 bases between them. CDR3 size: 14 residues. CDR1 and CDR2 from the germline V gene are SGHRS and YFSETQ. CDR3 sequence (DNA): TGCGCCAGCAGTGAGGGTAGAGGAGGTCAGCCCCAGCATTTT. Protein: CASSEGRGGQPQHF.

This clone was detected once. The rearrangement uses TRBV4-1 and TRBJ1-5; no definite D call. The length of the CDR3 is 18 residues. V gave up 1 base and J gave up 0 bases, with 16 bases separating them. CDR1 and CDR2 (germline): MGHRA, YSYEKL. The DNA for the CDR3 is TGCGCCAGCAGCCAAGTTAGAAGCGGCACCCGTAGCAATCAGCCCCAGCATTTT. This codes for CASSQVRSGTRSNQPQHF.

This chain uses TRBV14 with TRBJ1-3; no clear D gene. CDR3 length: 15 amino acids. V gave up 3 bases and J gave up 3 bases, with 12 bases separating them. Germline-derived CDR1 and CDR2 are SGHDN and FVKESK. CDR3 in amino acids: CASSQVGAFGNTIYF. In nucleotides, the CDR3 is TGTGCCAGCAGCCAGGTGGGCGCGTTTGGAAACACCATATATTTT.

J is TRBJ1-2 and V is TRBV19, with D tentatively TRBD1 (6 bases). The germline V and J ends were trimmed by 6 bases and 5 bases, with 16 bases remaining between them. The CDR3 is 14 amino acids. CDR1 and CDR2 from the germline V gene are LNHDA and SQIVND (reference sequence). CDR3 sequence (DNA): TGTGCCAGTAGGCCGGGGCAGGGGATGTATGGCTACACCTTC. Translated, it gives CASRPGQGMYGYTF.